This T cell receptor beta chain comes out of a study of blood T cell repertoires in COVID-19. Profiling relied on immunoSEQ multiplex PCR, and the TCRdb table lists in-frame clones only, not all of them. The sample has roughly 360,000 clones; roughly 77% are singletons. Germline CDR1 and CDR2: KGHSH and LQKENI. The junction had 5 bases not matched to a gene; V was cut back by 6 bases and J by 6 bases. This CDR3 comprises 13 residues. The source is a human donor with acute or convalescent COVID-19. The donor label of this sample is uncertain. Sequenced sample: peripheral blood. This chain links TRBV18 with TRBJ2-3; 8 bases match TRBD1. CDR3 DNA: TGTGCCAGCTCTTTCTCAGGGGGCGATACGCAGTATTTT. It is translated as CASSFSGGDTQYF.